Here is one TCR beta chain with its context. The antigen remains unidentified. The CDR3 contains 15 residues. Trimming stripped 5 bases from V and 6 bases from J, with 17 bases between. Per germline, CDR1 MDHEN and CDR2 SYDVKM. Assay: immunoSEQ multiplex PCR; the TCRdb copy retains only in-frame clones and omits some. Here the sample spans about 120,000 clones, 75% to 95% being singletons. This sample is part of a study of T cell responses to AZD1222 COVID-19 vaccine. Findings and limits, study-wide: Breadth and depth of Spike-specific TCRs rose after two AZD1222 doses. Females made up more of the donors, who were largely white British, and clonal diversity may have come out too low. Epitopes outside B.1.351 and B.1.1.7 mutated regions reportedly drew nearly half of spike TCRs.

The chain links TRBV28 to TRBJ1-5, with D hard to call. This material consisted of peripheral blood, taken 28 days after the second dose of the MenACWY control vaccine. The TCR comes from an adult who received the MenACWY meningococcal vaccine as a control. The CDR3 nucleotides read TGTGCCAGCAGTCCGGCCGTCGGAATTAGTCAGCCCCAGCATTTT. Its protein is CASSPAVGISQPQHF.